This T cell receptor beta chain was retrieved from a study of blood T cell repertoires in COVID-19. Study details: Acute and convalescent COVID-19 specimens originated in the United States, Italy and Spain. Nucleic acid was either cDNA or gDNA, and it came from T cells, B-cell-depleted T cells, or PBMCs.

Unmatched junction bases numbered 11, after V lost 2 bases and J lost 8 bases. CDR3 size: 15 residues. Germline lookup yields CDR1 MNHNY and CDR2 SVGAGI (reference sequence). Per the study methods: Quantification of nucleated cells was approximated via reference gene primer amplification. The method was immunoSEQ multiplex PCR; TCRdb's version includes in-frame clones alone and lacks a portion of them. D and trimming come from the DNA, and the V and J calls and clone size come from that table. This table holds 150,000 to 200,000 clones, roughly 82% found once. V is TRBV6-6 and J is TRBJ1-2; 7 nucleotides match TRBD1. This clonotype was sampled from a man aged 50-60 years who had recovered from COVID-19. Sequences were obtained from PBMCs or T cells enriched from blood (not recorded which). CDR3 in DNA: TGTGCCAGCAGTTACAGCGACAGGGACCCTTGGGGCTACACCTTC. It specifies CASSYSDRDPWGYTF.